Listed here is a single T cell receptor beta chain. There are a few counts of this clonotype. Its antigen is currently not known. The input lacks base qualities; no much larger clone sits a single base away. Receptor libraries were prepared by RT-PCR. The sample was run on a NextSeq 550. TCRdb cleaned the public reads at Q25 with fastp, built clones with MiXCR and kept in-frame beta chains. Entries that share a CDR3 protein sequence are merged under the most common genes and DNA. This sample gives 200,000 to 250,000 distinct CDR3 sequences in total; roughly 14% of them show up just once. 9.5% to 13% of the sample lies in the top ten. The data derive from a study of patients and donors after allogeneic stem cell transplantation (dated by TCRdb to between 2020 and 2021). The germline V gene provides CDR1 SGHVS and CDR2 FNYEAQ. V is cut back by 5 bases and J by 6 bases, with 8 bases in the junction unmatched. The CDR3 holds 15 amino acids from the cysteine to the phenylalanine. Only the CDR3 DNA is retained, 45 bases long and in frame from the first base.

This receptor chain uses TRBV7-6 and TRBJ2-2; the central 8 bases match TRBD1. The sequence derives from a human donor who was either an allogeneic HSCT recipient or a stem cell or donor lymphocyte infusion donor (not recorded which). It is not recorded whose cells these are; they may come from a transplant donor. Sequencing was carried out using blood, either unsorted or a sorted T cell fraction (not recorded which). The CDR3 is CASSPWTGKAGELFF. The DNA reads TGTGCCAGCAGCCCTTGGACAGGGAAGGCCGGGGAGCTGTTTTTT.